A single sample is the source of the 26 T cell receptor beta chains below, sequenced in a study of T cell responses to AZD1222 COVID-19 vaccine. Only in-frame clones appear in the TCRdb table, and some are missing; sequencing was by immunoSEQ multiplex PCR. The table shows more than 80,000 clones, with about 92% occurring only once. The sequenced sample was peripheral blood, obtained 28 days after the second AZD1222 dose. Receptors originate from an adult who received the AZD1222 COVID-19 vaccine.

The V gene is TRBV12-3 or TRBV12-4, the J gene TRBJ2-7, with unresolved D. V lost 2 bases and J 6 bases, leaving 11 bases between the germline ends. The length of the CDR3 is 13 residues. The CDR3: CASSLYSLTEQYF. The CDR3 coding sequence is TGTGCCAGCAGTTTATATAGTCTTACCGAGCAGTACTTC.

V usage is TRBV7-2 and J usage is TRBJ2-7; the match to TRBD2 covers 14 bases. The V gene's germline CDR1 is SGHTA and CDR2 FQGNSA. The CDR3 length is 16 residues. Unmatched junction bases numbered 3, after V lost 5 bases and J lost 0 bases. The chain's CDR3 is CASSPTSGGASYEQYF. Here the CDR3 DNA reads TGTGCCAGCAGCCCGACTAGCGGGGGGGCCTCCTACGAGCAGTACTTC.

The chain recombines TRBV9 with TRBJ1-1, with D tentatively TRBD1 (6 bases). Between the trimmed V and J ends, which lost 4 bases and 1 base, there was a span of 11 bases. The germline V gene encodes CDR1 SGDLS and CDR2 YYNGEE. The CDR3 is made up of 14 amino acids. In DNA form, the CDR3 reads TGTGCCAGCAGCCCCCAGGGGAAGAACACTGAAGCTTTCTTT. Its translation: CASSPQGKNTEAFF.

The V gene is TRBV20-1, the J gene TRBJ1-2, with unresolved D. The germline V gene has CDR1 DFQATT and CDR2 SNEGSKA (reference sequence). Trimming removed 5 bases from V and 8 bases from J, with 12 bases in between. The CDR3 has 11 residues. The CDR3 region has the DNA TGCAGTGCTCCTCGGTCACAGGGCTACACCTTC. Its translation is CSAPRSQGYTF.

This sequence joins TRBV4-3 and TRBJ2-1; no clear D gene. This CDR3 region has 14 residues. In germline, CDR1 is LGHNA, CDR2 YSLEER. The ends were cut back, 5 bases at V and 2 bases at J, with 10 bases in the middle. The CDR3 region is CASSVSATYNEQFF. DNA of the CDR3: TGCGCCAGCAGCGTATCCGCGACCTACAATGAGCAGTTCTTC.

This clone was counted once. The J gene is TRBJ2-7, the V gene TRBV20-1; D is possibly TRBD1 or TRBD2 (5 bases each). V was shortened by 3 bases and J by 6 bases, with 9 bases between the two germline ends. CDR3 length: 11 residues. Germline lookup yields CDR1 DFQATT and CDR2 SNEGSKA (reference sequence). CDR3 residues: CSARGVVEQYF. DNA of the CDR3: TGCAGTGCTAGGGGGGTAGTCGAGCAGTACTTC.

The chain combines TRBV18 with TRBJ1-3; a possible D gene is TRBD1 (6 bases). Trimming took off 3 bases at V and 0 bases at J, with 12 bases between the two ends. CDR3 length: 16 residues. Looked up from germline, CDR1 is KGHSH and CDR2 is LQKENI. CDR3 region: CASSPDRTISGNTIYF. The CDR3 DNA reads TGTGCCAGCTCACCCGACAGGACGATCTCTGGAAACACCATATATTTT.

The chain is built from TRBV7-2 and TRBJ1-1; D is uncertain. The V end was cut by 4 bases, the J end by 2 bases, with 2 bases between. The CDR3 covers 11 residues. Germline CDR1 reads SGHTA; CDR2 reads FQGNSA. For the CDR3, the DNA is TGTGCCAGCAGCTCCAACACTGAAGCTTTCTTT. Protein product: CASSSNTEAFF.

By share, this clone ranks as medium-sized. Mismatch with germline at one junction end may stem from a read error. The chain links TRBV7-7 to TRBJ2-5; 9 bases are a match to TRBD2. The CDR3 spans 17 residues. Germline CDR1 and CDR2: SSHAT and FNYEAQ (reference sequence). CDR3 sequence (DNA): TGTGCTAGCAGCTTATCTGCTAGCGGGGACTTTCAAGAGACCCAGTACTTC. Amino acids: CASSLSASGDFQETQYF.

This CDR3 reads CASSQGKVAGNTIYF. DNA of the CDR3: TGCGCCAGCAGCCAAGGCAAGGTAGCGGGAAACACCATATATTTT. This chain joins TRBV4-3 and TRBJ1-3; D call uncertain. Germline V gene data show CDR1 as LGHNA and CDR2 as YSLEER. V gave up 1 base and J gave up 4 bases, with 11 bases separating them. The length of the CDR3 is 15 residues.

V usage is TRBV18 and J usage is TRBJ2-7; weak D call: TRBD2 (6 bases). Germline assignment: CDR1 KGHSH and CDR2 LQKENI. CDR3 length: 12 residues. The germline V and J ends were trimmed by 3 bases and 3 bases, with 6 bases remaining between them. CDR3 sequence reads: CASSPGGYEQYF. The CDR3 region has the DNA TGTGCCAGCTCACCGGGGGGCTACGAGCAGTACTTC.

This clone was detected ten times or more. The CDR3: CASSPEGNEQFF. CDR3 coding DNA: TGTGCCAGCAGCCCCGAGGGTAATGAGCAGTTCTTC. The chain carries TRBV7-9 and TRBJ2-1, with D possibly TRBD2 on 5 matching bases. V lost 5 bases and J 7 bases, leaving 9 bases between the germline ends. CDR3 length: 12 residues. Germline CDR1 and CDR2: SEHNR and FQNEAQ (reference sequence).

This chain links TRBV10-3 with TRBJ2-3; D remains ambiguous. Deletions cut 4 bases from V and 9 bases from J, with 8 bases between. The germline gives CDR1 ENHRY, CDR2 SYGVKD. The CDR3 covers 11 residues. DNA of the CDR3: TGTGCCATCAGTGGCGGTAACACGCAGTATTTT. This sequence encodes CAISGGNTQYF.

CDR3 coding DNA: TGTGCCAGCAGTGAACAAGGGCAGGGGGCTGAGACCCAGTACTTC. This codes for CASSEQGQGAETQYF. V is TRBV6-1 and J is TRBJ2-5; 8 nucleotides align to TRBD1. In germline, CDR1 is MNHNS, CDR2 SASEGT. The CDR3 has 15 amino acids. The junction had 7 bases not matched to a gene; V was cut back by 2 bases and J by 5 bases.

The chain links TRBV2 to TRBJ2-7; D gene uncertain. This CDR3 comprises 14 residues. The germline V and J ends were trimmed by 4 bases and 4 bases, with 14 bases remaining between them. The germline CDR1 and CDR2 sequences are SNHLY and FYNNEI. The CDR3 DNA reads as TGTGCCAGCAGTGGTGGTCAGGCGCAATACGAGCAGTACTTC. Translated: CASSGGQAQYEQYF.

J is TRBJ1-1 and V is TRBV6-5, with TRBD1 as a possible D gene (5 bases). Germline V lookup: CDR1 MNHEY, CDR2 SVGAGI. The V end was cut by 2 bases, the J end by 6 bases, with 10 bases between. The CDR3 loop spans 13 amino acids. CDR3 DNA sequence: TGTGCCAGCAGTTACACGGGGGTAGCTGAAGCTTTCTTT. Translating gives CASSYTGVAEAFF.

The chain carries TRBV5-1 and TRBJ2-2, with 8 bases matching TRBD2. Germline-derived CDR1 and CDR2 are SGHRS and YFSETQ. This CDR3 comprises 16 residues. J gave up 1 base and V 1 base, and 3 bases lay outside the gene matches. CDR3 nucleotide sequence: TGCGCCAGCAGCTTGTTGCTAGCGGGGAACACCGGGGAGCTGTTTTTT. As protein: CASSLLLAGNTGELFF.

V gene TRBV27 combines with J gene TRBJ1-5; D unclear. Germline-derived CDR1 and CDR2 are MNHEY and SMNVEV (reference sequence). This CDR3 contains 13 residues. V lost 0 bases to trimming and J lost 7 bases, with 7 bases between them. The CDR3 sequence is CASSLSWGQPQHF. CDR3 in DNA: TGTGCCAGCAGTTTATCTTGGGGACAGCCCCAGCATTTT.

Comments on this clone: Other DNA variants within this sample encode the same CDR3. The chain couples TRBV9 to TRBJ1-4; tentatively, D is TRBD1 (6 bases). This CDR3 region has 15 residues. Trimming left V 0 bases short and J 3 bases short, with 9 bases between. In germline, CDR1 is SGDLS, CDR2 YYNGEE. The CDR3 DNA reads TGTGCCAGCAGCGTAGTTGGGGGCCCTAATGAAAAACTGTTTTTT. Translated, it gives CASSVVGGPNEKLFF.

The rearrangement uses TRBV7-9 and TRBJ1-3; a weak D match, TRBD1 (5 bases). V was trimmed by 7 bases and J by 0 bases, leaving 13 bases between them. CDR3 length: 15 residues. Germline assignment: CDR1 SEHNR and CDR2 FQNEAQ (reference sequence). This chain's CDR3 is CASNLQALSGNTIYF. The DNA for the CDR3 is TGTGCCAGCAATTTACAGGCTCTCTCTGGAAACACCATATATTTT. Variable domain in full (rest from reference TRBV7-9 and TRBJ1-3): DTGVSQNPRHKITKRGQNVTFRCDPISEHNRLYWYRQTLGQGPEFLTYFQNEAQLEKSRLLSDRFSAERPKGSFSTLEIQRTEQGDSAMYLCASNLQALSGNTIYFGEGSWLTVV.

The V and J genes are TRBV28 and TRBJ1-5, with D possibly being TRBD1 (5 bases). The germline V gene encodes CDR1 MDHEN and CDR2 SYDVKM. CDR3 length: 14 residues. With 2 bases removed from V and 6 bases from J, the gap between germline ends came to 11 bases. The CDR3 protein is CASSLGSGLQPQHF. CDR3 DNA sequence: TGTGCCAGCAGTTTAGGTTCGGGGCTTCAGCCCCAGCATTTT.

The chain carries TRBV2 and TRBJ2-7; TRBD1 might be the D (5 bases). The CDR3 contains 13 residues. V gave up 4 bases and J gave up 2 bases, with 9 bases separating them. From germline, CDR1 is SNHLY and CDR2 FYNNEI. DNA for the CDR3: TGTGCCAGCAGTGCAGGACAAACCTACGAGCAGTACTTC. Translating gives CASSAGQTYEQYF. The full variable domain, completed using reference TRBV2 and TRBJ2-7, is EPEVTQTPSHQVTQMGQEVILRCVPISNHLYFYWYRQILGQKVEFLVSFYNNEISEKSEIFDDQFSVERPDGSNFTLKIRSTKLEDSAMYFCASSAGQTYEQYFGPGTRLTVT.

The chain links TRBV3-1 (or the pseudogene TRBV3-2) to TRBJ2-5; D uncertain. There are 15 residues in the CDR3. The germline V gene encodes CDR1 LGHDT and CDR2 YNNKEL (reference sequence). Trimming stripped 3 bases from V and 1 base from J, with 12 bases between. CDR3 nucleotides: TGTGCCAGCAGCCATGTTACTCAGTCCCAAGAGACCCAGTACTTC. Amino acids: CASSHVTQSQETQYF.

V usage is TRBV20-1 and J usage is TRBJ2-7; TRBD2 might be the D (5 bases). The germline gives CDR1 DFQATT, CDR2 SNEGSKA (reference sequence). Trimming shortened V by 3 bases and J by 7 bases, and 22 bases separated the two germline ends. The CDR3 has 15 residues. CDR3 in DNA: TGCAGTGCTAGTCCCCGTCCAGGCGAAACGGGGGAGCAGTACTTC. This sequence encodes CSASPRPGETGEQYF.

V usage is TRBV18 and J usage is TRBJ1-2; D is perhaps TRBD1 (6 bases). The germline V and J ends were trimmed by 3 bases and 2 bases, with 10 bases remaining between them. The germline CDR1 and CDR2 sequences are KGHSH and LQKENI. The CDR3 loop spans 14 amino acids. CDR3 DNA: TGTGCCAGCTCACCGATCACAGGGAACTATGGCTACACCTTC. It yields the protein CASSPITGNYGYTF. The full variable domain, in which reference TRBV18 and TRBJ1-2 provide the parts outside the CDR3, is NAGVMQNPRHLVRRRGQEARLRCSPMKGHSHVYWYRQLPEEGLKFMVYLQKENIIDESGMPKERFSAEFPKEGPSILRIQQVVRGDSAAYFCASSPITGNYGYTFGSGTRLTVV.

The J gene is TRBJ2-2, the V gene TRBV7-9; 10 nucleotides match TRBD1. The CDR3 spans 18 residues. Trimming took 5 bases from V and 1 from J; bases not matched to a gene: 10. Germline V CDR1 and CDR2: SEHNR, FQNEAQ (reference sequence). The CDR3 region has the DNA TGTGCCAGCAGCCTCCCTTCCGGGACAGGGGTGAACACCGGGGAGCTGTTTTTT. It yields the protein CASSLPSGTGVNTGELFF.